This entry features one T cell receptor beta chain sequence. As yet, its antigen is unknown. The sample is drawn from a study of CD8+CD57+ T cells in acquired aplastic anemia. In the study overall: Yields of DNA that came from sorted CD4+ and CD8+ cells averaged roughly 3.2 ug.

Germline CDR1 is PRHDT and CDR2 is FYEKMQ (reference sequence). V was clipped by 6 bases and J by 2 bases, with 11 bases between them. The length of the CDR3 is 14 residues. Profiling of TCR beta VDJ combinations and CDR3 sequences used genomic DNA as template. One entry per CDR3 protein, called by TCRdb with MiXCR from the reads. The data contain some 82,000 distinct CDR3 sequences, under 50% of them seen just once; the ten biggest clones take up approximately 70%. Study-level findings and limits: Almost 30 sequences, all CD8+ CDR3, were shared between patients and controls.

The chain carries TRBV13 and TRBJ2-1; a weak D match, TRBD1 (6 bases). The sequencing input was sorted CD4+, CD8+, or CD8+CD57+ T cells (not recorded which) from PBMCs. This receptor was identified in a human donor in good health, serving as a control. The chain's CDR3 is CASRPDSTYNEQFF. CDR3 in DNA: TGTGCCAGCAGACCGGACAGTACCTACAATGAGCAGTTCTTC.